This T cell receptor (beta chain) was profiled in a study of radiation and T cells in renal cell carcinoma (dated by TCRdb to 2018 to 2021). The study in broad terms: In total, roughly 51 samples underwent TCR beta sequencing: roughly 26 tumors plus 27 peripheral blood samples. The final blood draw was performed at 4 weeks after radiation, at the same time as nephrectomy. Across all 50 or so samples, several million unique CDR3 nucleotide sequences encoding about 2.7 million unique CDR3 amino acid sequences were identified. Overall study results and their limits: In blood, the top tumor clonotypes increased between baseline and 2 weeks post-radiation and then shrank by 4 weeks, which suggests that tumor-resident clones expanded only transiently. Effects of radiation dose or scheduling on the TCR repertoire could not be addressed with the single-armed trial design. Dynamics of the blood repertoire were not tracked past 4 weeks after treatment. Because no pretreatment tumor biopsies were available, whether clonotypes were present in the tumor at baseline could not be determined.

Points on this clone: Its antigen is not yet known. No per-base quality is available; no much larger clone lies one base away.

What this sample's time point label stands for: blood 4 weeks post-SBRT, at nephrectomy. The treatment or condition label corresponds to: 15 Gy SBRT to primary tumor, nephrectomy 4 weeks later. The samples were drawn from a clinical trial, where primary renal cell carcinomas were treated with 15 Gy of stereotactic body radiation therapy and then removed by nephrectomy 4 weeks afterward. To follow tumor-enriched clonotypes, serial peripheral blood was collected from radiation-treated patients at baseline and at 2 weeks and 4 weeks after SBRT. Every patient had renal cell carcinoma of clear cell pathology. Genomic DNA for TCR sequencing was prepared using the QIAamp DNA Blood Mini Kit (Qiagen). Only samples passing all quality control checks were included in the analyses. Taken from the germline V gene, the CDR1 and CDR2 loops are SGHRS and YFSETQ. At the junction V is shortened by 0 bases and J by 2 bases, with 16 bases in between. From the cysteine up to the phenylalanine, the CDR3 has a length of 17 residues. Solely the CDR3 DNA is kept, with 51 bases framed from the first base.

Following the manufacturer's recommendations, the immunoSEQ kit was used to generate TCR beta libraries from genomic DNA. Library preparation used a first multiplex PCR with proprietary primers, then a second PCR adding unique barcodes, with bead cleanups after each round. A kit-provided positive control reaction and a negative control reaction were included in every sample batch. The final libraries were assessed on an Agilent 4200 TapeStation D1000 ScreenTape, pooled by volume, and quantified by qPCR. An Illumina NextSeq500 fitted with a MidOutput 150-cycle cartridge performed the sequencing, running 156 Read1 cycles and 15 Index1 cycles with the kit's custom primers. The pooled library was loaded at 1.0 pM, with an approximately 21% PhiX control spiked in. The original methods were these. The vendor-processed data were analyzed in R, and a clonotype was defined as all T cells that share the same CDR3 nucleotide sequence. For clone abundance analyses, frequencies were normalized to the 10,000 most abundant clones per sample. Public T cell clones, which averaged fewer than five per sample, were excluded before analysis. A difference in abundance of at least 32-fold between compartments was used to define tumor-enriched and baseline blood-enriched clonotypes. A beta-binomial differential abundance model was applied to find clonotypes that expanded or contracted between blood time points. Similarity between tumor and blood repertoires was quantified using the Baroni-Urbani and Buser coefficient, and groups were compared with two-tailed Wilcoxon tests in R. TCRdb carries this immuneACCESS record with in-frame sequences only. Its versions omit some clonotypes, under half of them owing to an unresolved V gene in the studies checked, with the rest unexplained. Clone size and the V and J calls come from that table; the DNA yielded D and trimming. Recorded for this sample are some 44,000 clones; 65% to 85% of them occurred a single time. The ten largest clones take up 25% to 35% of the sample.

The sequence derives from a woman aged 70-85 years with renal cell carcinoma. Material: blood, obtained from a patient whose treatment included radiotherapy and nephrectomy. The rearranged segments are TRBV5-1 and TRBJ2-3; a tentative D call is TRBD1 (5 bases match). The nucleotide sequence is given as TGCGCCAGCAGCTTGGGTCCCCGGCAGGGCCCCACAGATACGCAGTATTTT. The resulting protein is CASSLGPRQGPTDTQYF.